Each of the 9 T cell receptor beta chains below was sequenced from the same sample in a study of Graves' ophthalmopathy and Graves' hyperthyroidism. RNA transcripts were the source from which TCR beta CDR3 regions were amplified. RT-PCR was first run with HTBI primers, then multiplex PCR in a second round. TCRdb redid the calling of the multiplex PCR reads with MiXCR, one entry per CDR3 protein. The sample has fewer than 400,000 distinct CDR3 sequences, about 17% seen once. Sequencing was done on a sample of peripheral blood. The receptors stem from a woman younger than 30 with Graves' ophthalmopathy.

This clonotype was picked up many times. The chain carries TRBV4-1 and TRBJ1-6; D remains unclear. This CDR3 has 15 amino acids. V gave up 3 bases and J gave up 7 bases, with 13 bases separating them. CDR1 is MGHRA and CDR2 is YSYEKL in the germline V gene. In DNA, the CDR3 is TGCGCCAGCAGCCAGCCGGACCTCCAGAATTCACCCCTCCACTTT. This codes for CASSQPDLQNSPLHF.

This clonotype occurred many times. The rearrangement uses TRBV7-2 and TRBJ2-7; tentatively, D is TRBD1 (5 bases). The CDR3 sequence is 15 residues long. Germline V gene sequence: CDR1 SGHTA, CDR2 FQGNSA. Deletions cut 1 base from V and 5 bases from J, with 15 bases between. In DNA form, the CDR3 reads TGTGCCAGCAGCTTAGGCCCAGGGCTCGTCGACGAGCAGTACTTC. Translation: CASSLGPGLVDEQYF.

Ten or more counts support this clonotype. This chain connects TRBV6-5 to TRBJ2-5; 7 positions match TRBD2. Germline CDR1 and CDR2: MNHEY and SVGAGI. CDR3 length: 15 residues. With 0 bases clipped from V and 5 bases from J, the junction kept 6 bases outside the gene matches. CDR3 residues: CASSYSGGFRETQYF. In DNA, the CDR3 is TGTGCCAGCAGTTACTCGGGGGGGTTTAGGGAGACCCAGTACTTC.

This clonotype appeared many times. The chain links TRBV9 to TRBJ1-1; D unclear. Trimming shortened V by 4 bases and J by 1 base, and 14 bases separated the two germline ends. CDR1 is SGDLS and CDR2 is YYNGEE in the germline V gene. The length of the CDR3 is 15 residues. CDR3 loop: CASSPGRASNTEAFF. The DNA of the CDR3 is TGTGCCAGCAGCCCTGGGCGGGCATCGAACACTGAAGCTTTCTTT.

This clonotype was seen ten or more times. The V and J genes are TRBV6-2 or TRBV6-3 and TRBJ1-2; no definite D call. The V gene's germline CDR1 is MNHEY and CDR2 SVGEGT. CDR3 length: 11 residues. Trimming cost V 7 bases and J 4 bases, with 7 bases left between them. CDR3 sequence (DNA): TGTGCCAGCAAGATTGGCTATGGCTACACCTTC. It specifies CASKIGYGYTF.

This clonotype was observed many times. The chain uses TRBV10-1 and TRBJ1-1, with 11 bases fitting TRBD1. The V gene's germline CDR1 is WNHNN and CDR2 SYGVQD (reference sequence). Trimming removed 3 bases from V and 4 bases from J; junction bases left unmatched: 1. The CDR3 runs 14 residues. CDR3 loop: CASSEGTGGTEAFF. CDR3 sequence (DNA): TGCGCCAGCAGTGAAGGGACAGGGGGCACTGAAGCTTTCTTT.

This clonotype was seen many times. The rearrangement uses TRBV9 and TRBJ1-2; D is uncertain. CDR3 length equals 14 residues. V lost 0 bases and J 4 bases, leaving 10 bases between the germline ends. Germline lookup yields CDR1 SGDLS and CDR2 YYNGEE. CDR3 nucleotides: TGTGCCAGCAGCGTAGGCTCCGACGGCTATGGCTACACCTTC. Residues: CASSVGSDGYGYTF.

This clonotype was found many times. In nucleotides, the CDR3 is TGTGCCAGCAGCTTAGCGGTCCCGGGGTCCTACGAGCAGTACTTC. It yields the protein CASSLAVPGSYEQYF. The chain couples TRBV11-1 to TRBJ2-7; possible D gene TRBD2, 5 bases. Germline V gives CDR1 SGHAT, CDR2 FQDESV (reference sequence). V lost 0 bases and J lost 1, with 10 bases in between. CDR3 length equals 15 residues. Full variable domain (outside the CDR3, taken from reference TRBV11-1 and TRBJ2-7): EAEVAQSPRYKITEKSQAVAFWCDPISGHATLYWYRQILGQGPELLVQFQDESVVDDSQLPKDRFSAERLKGVDSTLKIQPAELGDSAMYLCASSLAVPGSYEQYFGPGTRLTVT.

This clonotype was recorded many times. The chain couples TRBV11-3 to TRBJ1-1; possible D gene TRBD1, 5 bases. The V gene lost 5 bases and the J gene lost 1 base, with 8 bases spanning the gap. The CDR3 consists of 13 residues. CDR1 SGHNT and CDR2 YENEEA come from the germline V gene. This CDR3 reads CASSRGANTEAFF. Written as DNA, the CDR3 is TGTGCCAGCAGCCGAGGGGCGAACACTGAAGCTTTCTTT.